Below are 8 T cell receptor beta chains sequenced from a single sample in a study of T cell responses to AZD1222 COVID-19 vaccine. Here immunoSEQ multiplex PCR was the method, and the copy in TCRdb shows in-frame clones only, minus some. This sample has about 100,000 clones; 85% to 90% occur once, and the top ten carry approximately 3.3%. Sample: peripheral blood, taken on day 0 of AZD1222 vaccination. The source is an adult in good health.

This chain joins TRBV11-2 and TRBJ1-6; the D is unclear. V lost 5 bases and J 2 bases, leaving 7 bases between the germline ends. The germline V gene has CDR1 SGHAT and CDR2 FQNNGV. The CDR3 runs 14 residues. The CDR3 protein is CASSPDTYNSPLHF. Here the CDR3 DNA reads TGTGCCAGCAGCCCGGATACCTATAATTCACCCCTCCACTTT. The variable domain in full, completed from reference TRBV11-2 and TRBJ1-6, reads EAGVAQSPRYKIIEKRQSVAFWCNPISGHATLYWYQQILGQGPKLLIQFQNNGVVDDSQLPKDRFSAERLKGVDSTLKIQPAKLEDSAVYLCASSPDTYNSPLHFGNGTRLTVT.

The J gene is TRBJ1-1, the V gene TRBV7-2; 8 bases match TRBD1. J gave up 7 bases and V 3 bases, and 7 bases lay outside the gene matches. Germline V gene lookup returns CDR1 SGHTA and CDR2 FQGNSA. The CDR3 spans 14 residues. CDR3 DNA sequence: TGTGCCAGCAGCTTTGAGGGACAGGCTTTTGAAGCTTTCTTT. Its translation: CASSFEGQAFEAFF.

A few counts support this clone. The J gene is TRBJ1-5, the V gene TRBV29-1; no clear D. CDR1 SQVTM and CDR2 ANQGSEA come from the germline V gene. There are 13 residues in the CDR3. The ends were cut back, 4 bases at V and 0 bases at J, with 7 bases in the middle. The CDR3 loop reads CSVGSYSNQPQHF. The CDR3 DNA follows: TGCAGCGTTGGGAGTTATAGCAATCAGCCCCAGCATTTT.

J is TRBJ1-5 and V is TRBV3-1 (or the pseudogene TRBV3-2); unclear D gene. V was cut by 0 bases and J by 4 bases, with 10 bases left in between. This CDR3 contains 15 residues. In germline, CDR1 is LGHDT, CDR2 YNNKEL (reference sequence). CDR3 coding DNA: TGTGCCAGCAGCCAAGATCTCCAGAGAAATCAGCCCCAGCATTTT. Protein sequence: CASSQDLQRNQPQHF.

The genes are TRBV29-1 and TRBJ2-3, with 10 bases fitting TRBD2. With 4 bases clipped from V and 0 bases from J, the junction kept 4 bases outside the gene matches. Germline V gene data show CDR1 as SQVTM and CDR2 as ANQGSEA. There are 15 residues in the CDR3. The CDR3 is CSVVGTSVSTDTQYF. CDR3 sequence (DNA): TGCAGCGTTGTCGGGACTAGCGTGAGCACAGATACGCAGTATTTT.

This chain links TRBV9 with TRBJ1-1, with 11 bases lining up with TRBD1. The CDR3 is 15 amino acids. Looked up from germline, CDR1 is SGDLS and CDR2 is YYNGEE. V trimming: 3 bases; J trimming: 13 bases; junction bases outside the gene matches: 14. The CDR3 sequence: CASSAARTGGPYLFF. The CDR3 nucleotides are TGTGCCAGCAGCGCCGCTAGGACAGGGGGCCCATACCTTTTCTTT.

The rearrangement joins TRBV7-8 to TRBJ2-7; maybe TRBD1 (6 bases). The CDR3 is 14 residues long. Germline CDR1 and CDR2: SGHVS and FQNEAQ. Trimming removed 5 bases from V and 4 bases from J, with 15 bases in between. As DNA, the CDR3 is TGTGCCAGCAGCAAGGGGGACCTGAGATACGAGCAGTACTTC. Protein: CASSKGDLRYEQYF.

CDR3 sequence (DNA): TGTGCCAGTAGTACCCTGGGGGGGATCCAAGAGACCCAGTACTTC. Its protein is CASSTLGGIQETQYF. V usage is TRBV19 and J usage is TRBJ2-5, with 7 nucleotides matching TRBD2. Germline V gives CDR1 LNHDA, CDR2 SQIVND (reference sequence). V lost 4 bases and J lost 1; bases outside the gene matches: 6. This CDR3 contains 15 residues.